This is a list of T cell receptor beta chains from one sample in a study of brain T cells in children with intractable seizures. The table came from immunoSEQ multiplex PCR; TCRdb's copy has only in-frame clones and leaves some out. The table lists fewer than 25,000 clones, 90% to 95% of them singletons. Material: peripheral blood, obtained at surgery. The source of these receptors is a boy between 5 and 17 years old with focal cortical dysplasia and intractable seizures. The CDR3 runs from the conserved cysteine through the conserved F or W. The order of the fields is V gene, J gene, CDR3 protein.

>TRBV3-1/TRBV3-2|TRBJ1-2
CASSQPHLDRENGYTF
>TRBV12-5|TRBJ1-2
CASAPGQGSYGYTF
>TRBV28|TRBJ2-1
CASSFEGAWNEQFF
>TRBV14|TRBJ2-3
CASSQGPASTDTQYF
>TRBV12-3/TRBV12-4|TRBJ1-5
CASRRTGLIPQHF
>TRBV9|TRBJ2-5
CASSVSPSGGGVETQYF
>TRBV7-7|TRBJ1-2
CASSLGQGIEYGYTF
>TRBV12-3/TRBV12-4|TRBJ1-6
CASRGVVNSPLHF
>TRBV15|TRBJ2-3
CATSRGGASLPDTQYF
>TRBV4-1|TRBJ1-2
CASSPRTESNYGYTF
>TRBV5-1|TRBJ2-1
CASSGVLLAKSYNEQFF
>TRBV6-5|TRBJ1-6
CASTRTGAKDSPLHF
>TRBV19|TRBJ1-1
CASNQGTTEAFF
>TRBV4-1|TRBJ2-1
CASSPPGSYNEQFF
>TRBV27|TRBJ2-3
CASRRRRGSGTDTQYF
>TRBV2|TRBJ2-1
CASTWRGGLDEQFF
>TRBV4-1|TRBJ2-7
CASSQGRGEQYF
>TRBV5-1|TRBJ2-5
CASSLGLAGGWKTQYF
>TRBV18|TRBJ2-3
CASSPQRGGPDTQYF
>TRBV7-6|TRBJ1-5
CASSPSGQVGQPQHF
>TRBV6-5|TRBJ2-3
CASSFSGLAGDTQYF
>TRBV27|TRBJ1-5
CASRQLGTGGNQPQHF
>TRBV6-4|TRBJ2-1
CASSDSDNNEQFF
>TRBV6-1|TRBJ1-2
CASSEAHREGYTF
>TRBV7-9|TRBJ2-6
CASTLAGSPSGANVLTF
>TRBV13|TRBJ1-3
CASRLYASGNTIYF
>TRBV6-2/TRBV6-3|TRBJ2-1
CASSWGQGHYNEQFF
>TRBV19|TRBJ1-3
CASSIAGAGNTIYF
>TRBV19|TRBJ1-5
CASRNRGIMRGNQPQHF
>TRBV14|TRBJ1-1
CASSQGGWTEAFF
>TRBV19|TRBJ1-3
CASSTGQGDGNTIYF
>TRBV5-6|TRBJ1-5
CASSLNRGGQPQHF
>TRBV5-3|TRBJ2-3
CARSPGKRPQNTQYF
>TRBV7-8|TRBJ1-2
CASSGQGSGGYTF
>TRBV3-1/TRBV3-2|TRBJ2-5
CASSPLSAGVTYQETQYF
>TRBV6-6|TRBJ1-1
CASRPGTLRAFF
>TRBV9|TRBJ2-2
CASSGDSIIATGELFF
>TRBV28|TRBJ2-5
CASSSPGTPTTQYF
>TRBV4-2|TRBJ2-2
CASSPLSFRAGELFF
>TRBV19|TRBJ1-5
CASSTTTGGDQPQHF
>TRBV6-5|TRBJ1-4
CASRRDGGDEKLFF
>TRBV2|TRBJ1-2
CASSEARGGPNYGYTF
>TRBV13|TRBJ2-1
CASSPNAYNEQFF
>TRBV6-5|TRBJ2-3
CASTAGLYTDTQYF
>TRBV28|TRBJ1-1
CASSATLGQGPEAFF
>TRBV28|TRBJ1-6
CASILAGSYNSPLHF
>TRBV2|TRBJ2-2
CASSEGQTNTGELFF
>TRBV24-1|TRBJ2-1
CATSGREWNEQFF
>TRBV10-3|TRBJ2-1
CAISAGDEQFF
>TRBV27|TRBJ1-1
CASSLDREAEAFF
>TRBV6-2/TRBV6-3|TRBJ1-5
CASSPWTGRSNQPQHF
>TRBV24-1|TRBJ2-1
CATSVSGEQFF
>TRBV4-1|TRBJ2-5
CASSQGGIAAQETQYF
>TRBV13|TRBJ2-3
CASSYSGTDTQYF
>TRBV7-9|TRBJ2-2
CASSLRWTGSDYNTGELFF
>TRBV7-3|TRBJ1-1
CASSSTGGFSEAFF
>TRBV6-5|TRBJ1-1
CASSYSGRGNTEAFF